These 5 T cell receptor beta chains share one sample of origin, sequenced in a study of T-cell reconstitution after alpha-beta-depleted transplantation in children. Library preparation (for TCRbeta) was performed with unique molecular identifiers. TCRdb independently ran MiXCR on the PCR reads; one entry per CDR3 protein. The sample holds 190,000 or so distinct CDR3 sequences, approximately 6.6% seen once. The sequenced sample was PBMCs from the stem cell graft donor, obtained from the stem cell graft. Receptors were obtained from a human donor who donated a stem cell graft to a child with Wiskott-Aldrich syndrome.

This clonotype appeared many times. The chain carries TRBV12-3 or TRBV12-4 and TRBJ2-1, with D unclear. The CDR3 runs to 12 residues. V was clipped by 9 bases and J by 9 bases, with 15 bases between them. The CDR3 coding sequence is TGTGCCAGTGGAAGAGCCATGGCTGAGCAGTTCTTC. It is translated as CASGRAMAEQFF.

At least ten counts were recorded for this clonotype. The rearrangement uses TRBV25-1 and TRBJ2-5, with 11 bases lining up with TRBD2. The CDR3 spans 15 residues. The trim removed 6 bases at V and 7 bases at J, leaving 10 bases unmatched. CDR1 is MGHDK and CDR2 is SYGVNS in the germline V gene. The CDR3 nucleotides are TGTGCCAGCAGCCTACTAGCGGGAGACGTCGGGACCCAGTACTTC. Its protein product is CASSLLAGDVGTQYF.

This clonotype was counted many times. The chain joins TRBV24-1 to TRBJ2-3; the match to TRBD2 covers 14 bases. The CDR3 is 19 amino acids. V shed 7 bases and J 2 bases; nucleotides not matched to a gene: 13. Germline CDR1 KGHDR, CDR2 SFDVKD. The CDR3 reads CATSQTSGRADSFTDTQYF. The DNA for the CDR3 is TGTGCCACCAGCCAGACTAGCGGGAGGGCCGATTCGTTCACAGATACGCAGTATTTT.

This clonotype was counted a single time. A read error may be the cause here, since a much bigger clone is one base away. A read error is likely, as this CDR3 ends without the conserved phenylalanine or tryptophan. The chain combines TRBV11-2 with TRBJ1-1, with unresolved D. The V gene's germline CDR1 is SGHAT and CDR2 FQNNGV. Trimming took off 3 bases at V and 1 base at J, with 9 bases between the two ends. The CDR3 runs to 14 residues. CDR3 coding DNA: TGTGCCAGCAGCTTTCTGGCGGGGAACACTGAAGCTTTCCTT. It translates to CASSFLAGNTEAFL.

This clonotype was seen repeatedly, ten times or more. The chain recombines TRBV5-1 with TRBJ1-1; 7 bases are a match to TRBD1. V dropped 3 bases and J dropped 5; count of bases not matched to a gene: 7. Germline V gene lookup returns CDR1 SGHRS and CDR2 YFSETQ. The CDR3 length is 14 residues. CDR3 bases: TGCGCCAGCAGCTCCCAGGGGGGAGCGACTGAAGCTTTCTTT. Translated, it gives CASSSQGGATEAFF.